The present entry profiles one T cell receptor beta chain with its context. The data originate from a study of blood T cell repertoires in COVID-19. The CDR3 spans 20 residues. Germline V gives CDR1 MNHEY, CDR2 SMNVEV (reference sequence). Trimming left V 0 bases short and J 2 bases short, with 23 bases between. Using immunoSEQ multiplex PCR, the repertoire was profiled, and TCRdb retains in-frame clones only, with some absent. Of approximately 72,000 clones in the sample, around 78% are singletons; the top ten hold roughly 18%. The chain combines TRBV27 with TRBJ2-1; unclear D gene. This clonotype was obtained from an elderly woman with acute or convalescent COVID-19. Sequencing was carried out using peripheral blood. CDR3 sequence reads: CASSLSRPLLRRSTYNEQFF. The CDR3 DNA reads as TGTGCCAGCAGTTTATCACGTCCCCTGCTGAGGCGTTCTACCTACAATGAGCAGTTCTTC.